This T cell receptor (beta chain) was documented in a study of blood T cell repertoires in COVID-19. Profiling relied on immunoSEQ multiplex PCR, and the TCRdb table lists in-frame clones only, not all of them. The sample has around 95,000 clones; over 75% are singletons. V lost 5 bases and J 10 bases, leaving 14 bases between the germline ends. Germline V gives CDR1 SGHVS, CDR2 FNYEAQ. The CDR3 spans 12 residues. The receptor comes from a human donor in a cohort sampled during active COVID-19. Sequencing was carried out using peripheral blood. The chain joins TRBV7-6 to TRBJ1-2; D is unresolved. The CDR3 protein is CASSPRGSHYTF. In nucleotides, the CDR3 is TGTGCCAGCAGCCCCCGGGGTAGTCACTACACCTTC. Filled out from reference TRBV7-6 and TRBJ1-2, the complete variable domain reads GAGVSQSPRYKVTKRGQDVALRCDPISGHVSLYWYRQALGQGPEFLTYFNYEAQQDKSGLPNDRFSAERPEGSISTLTIQRTEQRDSAMYRCASSPRGSHYTFGSGTRLTVV.